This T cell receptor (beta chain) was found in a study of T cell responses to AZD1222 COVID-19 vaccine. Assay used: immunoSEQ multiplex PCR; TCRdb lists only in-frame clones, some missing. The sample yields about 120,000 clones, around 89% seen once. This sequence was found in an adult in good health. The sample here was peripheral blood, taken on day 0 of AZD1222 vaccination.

CDR3 nucleotides: TGCGCCACCAAGCCCCGGACTAGCGGGACAGATACGCAGTATTTT. Translated: CATKPRTSGTDTQYF. The gene calls are TRBV5-1 and TRBJ2-3; 11 bases line up with TRBD2. After removal of 9 bases from V and 3 bases from J, the junction contained 9 bases not matched to a gene. The germline gives CDR1 SGHRS, CDR2 YFSETQ. CDR3 length: 15 residues. Using reference TRBV5-1 and TRBJ2-3 for the parts outside the CDR3, the full variable domain is KAGVTQTPRYLIKTRGQQVTLSCSPISGHRSVSWYQQTPGQGLQFLFEYFSETQRNKGNFPGRFSGRQFSNSRSEMNVSTLELGDSALYLCATKPRTSGTDTQYFGPGTRLTVL.